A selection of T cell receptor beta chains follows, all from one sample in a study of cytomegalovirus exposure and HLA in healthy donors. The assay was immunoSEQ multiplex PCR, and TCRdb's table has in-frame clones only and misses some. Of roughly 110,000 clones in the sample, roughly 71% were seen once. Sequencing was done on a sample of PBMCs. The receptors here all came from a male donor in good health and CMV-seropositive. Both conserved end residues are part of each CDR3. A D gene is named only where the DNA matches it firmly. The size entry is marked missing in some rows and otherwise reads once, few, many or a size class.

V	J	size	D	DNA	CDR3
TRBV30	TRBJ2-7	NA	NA	TGTGCCTGGAGTGTACGGAGCTCCTACGAGCAGTACTTC	CAWSVRSSYEQYF
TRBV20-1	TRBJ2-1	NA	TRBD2	TGCAGGCGGGAGGGATGTGAGCAGTTCTTC	CRREGCEQFF
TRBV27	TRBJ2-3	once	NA	TGTGCCAGCAGTTTATCACGGAGCGGCACAGATACGCAGTATTTT	CASSLSRSGTDTQYF
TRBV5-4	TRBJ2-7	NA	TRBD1	TGTGCCAGCAGCTTGGGACAGGGAGCCTACGAGCAGTACTTC	CASSLGQGAYEQYF
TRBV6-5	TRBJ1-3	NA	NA	TGTGCCAGCAGCCGAGACAGGAGCTCTGGAAACACCATATATTTT	CASSRDRSSGNTIYF
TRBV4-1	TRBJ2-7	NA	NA	TGCGCCAGCAGCCAAGAGGGGCTTGTAAAGCAGTACTTC	CASSQEGLVKQYF
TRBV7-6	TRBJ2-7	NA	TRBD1	TGTGCCAGCAGTGCACGGGACAGGGCGTACGAGCAGTACTTC	CASSARDRAYEQYF
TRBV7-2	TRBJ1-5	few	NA	TGTGCCAGCAGCCTAGGGCCCTATTCAGCGACCCAGCATTTT	CASSLGPYSATQHF
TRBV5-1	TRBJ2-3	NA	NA	TGCGCCAGCAGCTTGGGTGCGACAGATACGCAGTATTTT	CASSLGATDTQYF
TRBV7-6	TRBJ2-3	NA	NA	TGTGCCAGCAGCTTAGCATCGCCGGGTGGGTATACAGATACGCAGTATTTT	CASSLASPGGYTDTQYF
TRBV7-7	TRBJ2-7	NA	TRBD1	TGTGCCAGCAGCTTAGCGCTGGGACAGAACTACGAGCAGTACTTC	CASSLALGQNYEQYF
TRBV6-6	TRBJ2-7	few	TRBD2	TGTGCCAGCAGTGAGACTAGCGGGAGGATCGAGCAGTACTTC	CASSETSGRIEQYF
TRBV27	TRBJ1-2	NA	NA	TGTGCCAGCAGTTACTCGGACAGTAGGAACTATGGCTACACCTTC	CASSYSDSRNYGYTF
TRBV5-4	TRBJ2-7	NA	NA	TGTGCCAGCAGCTTAGGACTGACTGGGAGCTACGAGCAGTACTTC	CASSLGLTGSYEQYF
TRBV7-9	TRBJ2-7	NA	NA	TGTGCCAGCAGCTTAGGAAACCCCGGCGAGCAGTACTTC	CASSLGNPGEQYF
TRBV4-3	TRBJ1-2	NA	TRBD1	TGCGCCAGCAGCCACCGACAGGGCGCCCCTACCTATGGCTACACCTTC	CASSHRQGAPTYGYTF
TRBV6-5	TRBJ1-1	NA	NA	TGTGCCAGCAGCCGGGGGTTGGGAAACACTGAAGCTTTCTTT	CASSRGLGNTEAFF
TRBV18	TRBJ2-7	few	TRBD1	TGTGCCAGCTCACCACTCCAGGGGGCGGGCGAGCAGTACTTC	CASSPLQGAGEQYF
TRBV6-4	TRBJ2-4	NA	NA	TGTGCCAGCAGTGACGGGCCCAAAAACATTCAGTACTTC	CASSDGPKNIQYF
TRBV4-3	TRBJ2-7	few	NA	TGCGCCAGCAGCCAAGGGCAGGGGACCCACTACGAGCAGTACTTC	CASSQGQGTHYEQYF
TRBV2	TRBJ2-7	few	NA	TGTGCATACACTCGTAGGGGAATGGTCCACGAGCAGTACTTC	CAYTRRGMVHEQYF
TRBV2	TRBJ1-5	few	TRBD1	TGTGCCAGCAGTGTACAGGGGGCACGGCAGCCCCAGCATTTT	CASSVQGARQPQHF
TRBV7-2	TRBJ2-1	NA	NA	TGTGCCAGCAGCCCCGGGGTCGGGCGCCCCCAGTTCTTC	CASSPGVGRPQFF
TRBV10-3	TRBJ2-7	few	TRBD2	TGTGCCATCAGTGAGGCCCTAAGCGGGAGGTCTACCTACGAGCAGTACTTC	CAISEALSGRSTYEQYF
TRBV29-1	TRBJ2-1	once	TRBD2	TGCAGCGTCCCGCTCTCCCCAGCGGGAGGGACACAAGACAATGAGCAGTTCTTC	CSVPLSPAGGTQDNEQFF
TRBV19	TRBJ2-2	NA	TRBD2	TGTGCCAGTAGTCCTCCGGGACTAGCGGGATTAACCGGGGAGCTGTTTTTT	CASSPPGLAGLTGELFF
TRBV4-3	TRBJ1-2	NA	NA	TGCGCCAGCAGCCAAGATTGGGCCCCTTCTCTCTATGGCTACACCTTC	CASSQDWAPSLYGYTF
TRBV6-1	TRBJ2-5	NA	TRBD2	TGTGCCAGCAAGAGCGGGGGTGCACAAGAGACCCAGTACTTC	CASKSGGAQETQYF
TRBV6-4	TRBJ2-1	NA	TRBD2	TGTGCCAGCAGCGGGACTAGCGGGGGTTACAATGAGCAGTTCTTC	CASSGTSGGYNEQFF
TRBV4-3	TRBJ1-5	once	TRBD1	TGCGCCAGCAGCCAAGATTGGAGGGGGCACAATCAGCCCCAGCATTTT	CASSQDWRGHNQPQHF
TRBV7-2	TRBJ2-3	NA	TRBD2	TGTGCCAGCAGCTTGTCCAAGCGGGGGAGCACAGATACGCAGTATTTT	CASSLSKRGSTDTQYF
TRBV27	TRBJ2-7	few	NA	TGTGCCAGCAGTTTAGCGGGGACAGTTGGGGCCTACGAGCAGTACTTC	CASSLAGTVGAYEQYF
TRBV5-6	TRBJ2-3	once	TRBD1	TGTGCCAGCAGCTTGCTTATCGGGACAGGGAACGCAGATACGCAGTATTTT	CASSLLIGTGNADTQYF
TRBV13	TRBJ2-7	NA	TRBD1	TGTGCCAGCAGCTTATTGGGGACAGGGGGCGAGCAGTACTTC	CASSLLGTGGEQYF
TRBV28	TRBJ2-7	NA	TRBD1	TGTGCCAGCATAGGATCCCCGGGACAGGATCCCTACGAGCAGTACTTC	CASIGSPGQDPYEQYF
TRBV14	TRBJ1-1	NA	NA	TGTGCCAGCAGCCCCCAGGTAATCATGAACACTGAAGCTTTCTTT	CASSPQVIMNTEAFF
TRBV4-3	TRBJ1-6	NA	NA	TGCGCCAGCAGCCAGGCCATGGTAGTGGGGCTATACGCGAATTCACCCCTCCACTTT	CASSQAMVVGLYANSPLHF
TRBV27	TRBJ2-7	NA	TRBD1	TGTGCCAGCAGTCCGTATACCCGACAGGGGGAGTACTTC	CASSPYTRQGEYF
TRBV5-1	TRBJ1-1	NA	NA	TGCGCCAGCAGCTCACGGGGGTTGGCTGAAGCTTTCTTT	CASSSRGLAEAFF
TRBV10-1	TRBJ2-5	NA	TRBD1	TGCGCCAGCAGTGAGTCGGGGGACAGGGGGCCGGACCCGAGGGTCCAAGAGACCCAGTACTTC	CASSESGDRGPDPRVQETQYF
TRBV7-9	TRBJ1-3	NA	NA	TGTGCCAGCAGCTTAGCCATTCATCCAAACACCATATATTTT	CASSLAIHPNTIYF
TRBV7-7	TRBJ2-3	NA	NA	TGTGCTAGCAGCTTAAGCCCTATCGGCACAGATACGCAGTATTTT	CASSLSPIGTDTQYF
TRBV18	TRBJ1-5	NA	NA	TGTGCCAGCTCACCACGTGATCAATCAGGGCCCCAGCATTTT	CASSPRDQSGPQHF
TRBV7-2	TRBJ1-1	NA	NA	TGTGCCAGCACCTGGACACCGAACACTGAAGCTTTCTTT	CASTWTPNTEAFF
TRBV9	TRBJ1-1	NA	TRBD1	TGTGCCAGCAGCGGCGGGATGGGACAGGGTTCCACTGAAGCTTTCTTT	CASSGGMGQGSTEAFF
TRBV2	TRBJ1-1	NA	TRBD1	TGTGCCAGCAGTGAAGCGGGACAGGGAGAAGCTTTCTTT	CASSEAGQGEAFF
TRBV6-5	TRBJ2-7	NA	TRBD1	TGTGCCAGCAGTTACCCGGACAGGAACCCCTACGAGCAGTACTTC	CASSYPDRNPYEQYF